What follows are 9 T cell receptor beta chains derived from one specimen sequenced in a study of blood T cell repertoires in COVID-19. Generated by immunoSEQ multiplex PCR, the TCRdb table keeps only in-frame clones and is missing some. The table records around 300,000 clones, about 89% of them present only once. The sample taken for sequencing was peripheral blood. The receptors shown here come from a man between 45 and 60 years old with acute or convalescent COVID-19.

This sequence joins TRBV18 and TRBJ2-3; 15 nucleotides agree with TRBD2. The CDR3 length is 16 residues. After removal of 4 bases from V and 3 bases from J, the junction contained 2 bases not matched to a gene. Germline CDR1 and CDR2: KGHSH and LQKENI. The CDR3 coding sequence is TGTGCCAGCTCACGAGGACTAGCGGGGGGGACAGATACGCAGTATTTT. Translating gives CASSRGLAGGTDTQYF.

This clone is a singleton in its sample. The chain combines TRBV19 with TRBJ1-2, with D unresolved. The CDR3 extends over 13 amino acids. Per the germline V gene, CDR1 is LNHDA and CDR2 is SQIVND (reference sequence). Trimming left V 6 bases short and J 8 bases short, with 16 bases between. The CDR3 sequence is CASRRVPGEGYTF. In DNA, the CDR3 is TGTGCCAGTAGGCGGGTTCCGGGTGAGGGCTACACCTTC. The entire variable domain, with the rest obtained from reference TRBV19 and TRBJ1-2, is as follows: DGGITQSPKYLFRKEGQNVTLSCEQNLNHDAMYWYRQDPGQGLRLIYYSQIVNDFQKGDIAEGYSVSREKKESFPLTVTSAQKNPTAFYLCASRRVPGEGYTFGSGTRLTVV.

The rearrangement links TRBV9 to TRBJ2-5, with 10 bases matching TRBD1. Trimming removed 0 bases from V and 4 bases from J; junction bases left unmatched: 12. The CDR3 sequence is 18 residues long. CDR1 and CDR2 (germline): SGDLS, YYNGEE. The CDR3: CASSVGRDRGYYGETQYF. CDR3 nucleotides: TGTGCCAGCAGCGTAGGGAGGGACAGGGGATATTACGGAGAGACCCAGTACTTC.

This clone was observed a handful of times. V is TRBV5-4 and J is TRBJ2-7; 16 bases are a match to TRBD2. The CDR3 covers 16 residues. Germline lookup yields CDR1 SGHNT and CDR2 YYREEE (reference sequence). Germline trimming cut 2 bases from V and 5 bases from J; bases unmatched to any gene: 4. The CDR3 region is CASSFSGTSGGDEQYF. In DNA, the CDR3 is TGTGCCAGCAGCTTCTCCGGGACTAGCGGGGGGGACGAGCAGTACTTC.

This clone was detected once. This chain connects TRBV7-3 to TRBJ2-7; 7 bases agree with TRBD1. Germline V CDR1 and CDR2: SGHTA, FQGTGA. This CDR3 contains 13 residues. V lost 3 bases to trimming and J lost 3 bases; unmatched junction nucleotides: 2. The chain's CDR3 is CASSFSGGYEQYF. The CDR3 nucleotides read TGTGCCAGCAGCTTCTCAGGGGGCTACGAGCAGTACTTC.

This chain links TRBV7-3 with TRBJ2-3; 10 nucleotides align to TRBD1. J was trimmed by 3 bases and V by 7 bases; bases with no gene match: 4. CDR1 and CDR2 (germline): SGHTA, FQGTGA. The CDR3 extends over 14 amino acids. DNA of the CDR3: TGTGCCAGCATCAGGACAGGGGGAACAGATACGCAGTATTTT. Protein product: CASIRTGGTDTQYF.

The chain combines TRBV2 with TRBJ2-7, with D unresolved. The V end lost 7 bases, the J end lost 2 bases, and 9 bases lay between the germline ends. The CDR3 is made up of 12 amino acids. The V gene's germline CDR1 is SNHLY and CDR2 FYNNEI. In DNA, the CDR3 is TGTGCCAGCAATGGAGAAACCTACGAGCAGTACTTC. It yields the protein CASNGETYEQYF.

This sequence joins TRBV12-5 and TRBJ1-4, with D possibly matching TRBD1 (5 bases). The CDR3 runs to 15 residues. With 0 bases removed from V and 8 bases from J, the gap between germline ends came to 13 bases. Germline V gene sequence: CDR1 LGHNT, CDR2 FRNRAP. For the CDR3, the DNA is TGTGCTAGTGGTTTGGTAATAGGGGCTTACGAAAAACTGTTTTTT. Amino acid sequence: CASGLVIGAYEKLFF.

The rearrangement links TRBV7-9 to TRBJ1-3, with 10 bases aligning to TRBD1. Per germline, CDR1 SEHNR and CDR2 FQNEAQ (reference sequence). J lost 6 bases, V lost 1 base, and 9 bases had no gene match. The CDR3 length is 17 residues. As DNA, the CDR3 is TGTGCCAGCAGCTTAGGTTTTGGACAGGGGGACGAAAACACCATATATTTT. Its protein product is CASSLGFGQGDENTIYF. Drawing the rest from reference TRBV7-9 and TRBJ1-3, the complete variable domain is DTGVSQNPRHKITKRGQNVTFRCDPISEHNRLYWYRQTLGQGPEFLTYFQNEAQLEKSRLLSDRFSAERPKGSFSTLEIQRTEQGDSAMYLCASSLGFGQGDENTIYFGEGSWLTVV.